The following is a T cell receptor beta chain sequence with its context. Treatment in this sample: 19 received Ad26.COV2.S at low or high dose, single or two shots; five or six received placebo; per-sample allocation not given. Sampling happened 63 days after the first vaccine or placebo injection. The sample is drawn from a study of Ad26.COV2.S vaccination and SARS-CoV-2 variants. Germline CDR1 is LGHNA and CDR2 is YSLEER. The CDR3 spans 13 residues. With 11 bases removed from V and 8 bases from J, the gap between germline ends came to 18 bases. This table comes from immunoSEQ multiplex PCR, and its TCRdb copy is limited to in-frame clones, with some not included. The sample has about 320,000 clones, about 86% seen once.

J is TRBJ1-4 and V is TRBV4-3; D remains unclear. The TCR sequence derives from a person between 18 and 65 years old who received the Ad26.COV2.S COVID-19 vaccine or a placebo. Sequencing was performed on peripheral blood, taken in a trial of Ad26.COV2.S vaccine versus placebo. This chain's CDR3 is CAGSRNIGEKLFF. The CDR3 coding sequence is TGCGCCGGCTCTAGGAACATTGGGGAAAAACTGTTTTTT.